What follows are 8 T cell receptor beta chains derived from one specimen sequenced in a study of radiation and T cells in renal cell carcinoma. Generated by immunoSEQ multiplex PCR, the TCRdb table keeps only in-frame clones and is missing some. The sample includes about 170,000 clones, roughly 90% of them seen just once. As for time point: blood 4 weeks post-SBRT, at nephrectomy. Treatment denoted: 15 Gy SBRT to primary tumor, nephrectomy 4 weeks later. The sample consisted of blood, taken from a patient whose treatment included radiotherapy and nephrectomy. The receptor set was obtained from a woman between 45 and 60 years old with renal cell carcinoma.

CDR3 DNA sequence: TGTGCCTGGAGTACAGAGGGCGGCTGGGGCAATCAGCCCCAGCATTTT. Encoded protein: CAWSTEGGWGNQPQHF. The J gene is TRBJ1-5, the V gene TRBV30; D remains ambiguous. CDR1 is GTSNPN and CDR2 is SVGIG in the germline V gene (reference sequence). CDR3 length: 16 amino acids. The V end lost 2 bases, the J end lost 2 bases, and 16 bases lay between the germline ends.

The rearrangement links TRBV6-5 to TRBJ2-1, with TRBD2 matching 8 bases. This CDR3 is 15 amino acids long. CDR1 MNHEY and CDR2 SVGAGI come from the germline V gene. The V segment lost 2 bases and the J segment 4 bases; nucleotides outside the gene matches: 4. This CDR3 is CASSYTSGGYNEQFF. The CDR3 DNA reads as TGTGCCAGCAGTTACACGAGCGGGGGATACAATGAGCAGTTCTTC.

The gene calls are TRBV9 and TRBJ1-2; D unclear. CDR1 is SGDLS and CDR2 is YYNGEE in the germline V gene. This CDR3 region has 15 residues. Trimming removed 0 bases from V and 4 bases from J, with 13 bases in between. This CDR3 is CASSVEEAFLYGYTF. In DNA, the CDR3 is TGTGCCAGCAGCGTAGAGGAGGCCTTCCTCTATGGCTACACCTTC.

CDR3 in amino acids: CASSYSSDRGSWGYTF. CDR3 coding DNA: TGTGCCAGCAGTTACTCCTCCGACAGGGGGTCCTGGGGCTACACCTTC. The V gene is TRBV6-5, the J gene TRBJ1-2, with 9 bases that match TRBD1. J lost 8 bases, V lost 0 bases, and 10 bases had no gene match. This CDR3 contains 16 residues. In germline, CDR1 is MNHEY, CDR2 SVGAGI.

This clone was observed a few times. This rearrangement joins TRBV2 to TRBJ1-4; D not resolved. Per germline, CDR1 SNHLY and CDR2 FYNNEI. Trimming took 5 bases from V and 7 from J, leaving 2 bases between them. The CDR3 covers 10 residues. The CDR3 is CASSLEKLFF. The DNA for the CDR3 is TGTGCCAGCAGTCTTGAAAAACTGTTTTTT.

This chain uses TRBV18 with TRBJ2-5; D possibly corresponds to TRBD2 (6 bases). Germline V gene sequence: CDR1 KGHSH, CDR2 LQKENI. The V and J ends lost 6 bases and 5 bases respectively, with 16 bases between them. The CDR3 contains 14 residues. CDR3 amino acids: CASSPRDSQETQYF. The CDR3 DNA is TGTGCCAGCTCCCCAAGGGACTCCCAGGAGACCCAGTACTTC. Drawing the rest from reference TRBV18 and TRBJ2-5, the complete variable domain is NAGVMQNPRHLVRRRGQEARLRCSPMKGHSHVYWYRQLPEEGLKFMVYLQKENIIDESGMPKERFSAEFPKEGPSILRIQQVVRGDSAAYFCASSPRDSQETQYFGPGTRLLVL.

This chain's CDR3 is CASSPGSRHNSPLHF. The CDR3 DNA sequence: TGTGCCAGCAGCCCTGGCAGTCGCCATAATTCACCCCTCCACTTT. J is TRBJ1-6 and V is TRBV7-2, with D hard to call. The CDR3 runs to 15 residues. CDR1 is SGHTA and CDR2 is FQGNSA in the germline V gene. The V end lost 5 bases, the J end lost 5 bases, and 13 bases lay between the germline ends.

The J gene is TRBJ1-1, the V gene TRBV7-9, with D unclear. In germline, CDR1 is SEHNR, CDR2 FQNEAQ (reference sequence). The CDR3 consists of 12 residues. The ends were cut back, 1 base at V and 8 bases at J, with 8 bases in the middle. CDR3 amino acids: CASSLDLGEAFF. CDR3 nucleotides: TGTGCCAGCAGCTTAGATCTCGGAGAAGCTTTCTTT. The complete variable domain, with remaining parts taken from reference TRBV7-9 and TRBJ1-1, reads DTGVSQNPRHKITKRGQNVTFRCDPISEHNRLYWYRQTLGQGPEFLTYFQNEAQLEKSRLLSDRFSAERPKGSFSTLEIQRTEQGDSAMYLCASSLDLGEAFFGQGTRLTVV.